What follows describes a single T cell receptor (beta chain). The target of this receptor is not known. It has no much larger one-base neighbor in the sample; base qualities were not kept. One collaborating source in Seattle enrolled patients while the patients were actively infected and followed the patients over time throughout the course of disease. The collaborating institutions used their own protocols to collect whole blood in K2EDTA tubes. For TCRbeta analysis, collaborators shipped samples as frozen whole blood, isolated PBMCs, or DNA extracted from either of those sample types. The data derive from a study of blood T cell repertoires in COVID-19 (dated by TCRdb to 2018 to 2021). In the study overall: Collaborator samples came from the United States, Italy and Spain and covered acute and convalescent phases of COVID-19. The material from the prospective study consisted of cDNA or gDNA derived from T cells, B-cell-depleted T cells, or PBMCs. Deeply sampled blood TCRbeta repertoires from subjects exposed to, actively infected with, or recovered from COVID-19 were included in the dataset. The repertoires were made available in a free public database intended to serve as a resource for research on the immune response to SARS-CoV-2. The samples were drawn from the first 160 participants of the ongoing ImmuneRACE study and from over 950 subjects provided by 6 global collaborators. Sample metadata almost always included a de-identified subject ID, COVID-19 status, age in years and sex. Where available, HLA class I and class II types were taken from metadata supplied by the sample provider and were not determined by assay-based typing. Overall results and qualifications from the work: Clinical and demographic metadata were provided uncurated, with the amount varying by source and participant.

TCRbeta CDR3 regions were amplified from genomic DNA by means of the immunoSEQ Assay, a bias-controlled multiplex PCR. As for the original processing: Within the assay, amplification of reference gene primers was used to estimate how many nucleated cells each sample contained. Sequence reads were collapsed and filtered to measure the absolute abundance of every unique TCRbeta CDR3 rearrangement. For each sample, productive Simpson clonality was calculated by taking the square root of Simpson's diversity index across productive rearrangements. Here the immuneACCESS table is served through TCRdb, limited to in-frame sequences with V and J called. Missing clones are a known gap in these copies; in checked studies unresolved V genes cover under half, and the rest lacks a known reason. V and J calls and clone size come straight from that table; D and trimming were deduced from the DNA. For this sample there are 180,000 or so clones; roughly 84% appear just once. The leading ten clones occupy about 7% of the sample.

The clonotype comes from a woman in her thirties or forties with COVID-19, enrolled during active disease. The sample consisted of peripheral blood.

The nucleotide sequence reads TGTGCCAGTAGTGCGGACAGGCCGTACTTC. The resulting protein is CASSADRPYF. The chain uses TRBV19 and TRBJ2-5, with 7 bases in between that match TRBD1. V and J are trimmed by 5 bases and 13 bases, and the gene matches miss 4 bases of the junction. CDR3 length: 10 amino acids, cysteine to phenylalanine. The sequence is cut down to CDR3 DNA, 30 bases in frame from base 1. Sequences LNHDA (CDR1) and SQIVND (CDR2) are obtained from the germline V gene (reference sequence). Outside the CDR3, residues come from the reference TRBV19 and TRBJ2-5 proteins, so the full variable domain is: DGGITQSPKYLFRKEGQNVTLSCEQNLNHDAMYWYRQDPGQGLRLIYYSQIVNDFQKGDIAEGYSVSREKKESFPLTVTSAQKNPTAFYLCASSADRPYFGPGTRLLVL.